Each of the 14 T cell receptor beta chains below was sequenced from the same sample in a study of OX40 agonist ivuxolimab in advanced cancers. This table comes from immunoSEQ multiplex PCR, and its TCRdb copy is limited to in-frame clones, with some not included. Seen here are 83,000 or so clones, about 81% observed once, and the top ten hold around 7.5%. The sequencing here drew on CD4+ or CD8+ T cells sorted from blood, taken in a trial of the OX40 agonist ivuxolimab. These TCRs come from an adult with an advanced solid tumor such as melanoma, head and neck, liver or kidney cancer.

This clone was detected a few times. The gene calls are TRBV7-2 and TRBJ2-4; a possible D gene is TRBD1 (5 bases). There are 16 residues in the CDR3. Germline loops: CDR1 SGHTA, CDR2 FQGNSA. Deletions cut 5 bases from V and 0 bases from J, with 14 bases between. The CDR3 is CASSPGRGLAKNIQYF. The CDR3 DNA follows: TGTGCCAGCAGCCCCGGTAGGGGTCTAGCCAAAAACATTCAGTACTTC.

The chain links TRBV5-1 to TRBJ2-7; 8 bases map to TRBD2. Trimming cost V 1 base and J 6 bases; bases outside gene matches: 12. The CDR3 sequence is 16 residues long. Germline CDR1 is SGHRS and CDR2 is YFSETQ. Written as DNA, the CDR3 is TGCGCCAGCAGCTTGCCGTCTATGGCGGGAGGTGGCGAGCAGTACTTC. Its translation: CASSLPSMAGGGEQYF.

The chain links TRBV15 to TRBJ2-3; D uncertain. Germline CDR1 LNHNV, CDR2 YYDKDF (reference sequence). The ends were cut back, 0 bases at V and 5 bases at J, with 3 bases in the middle. There are 12 residues in the CDR3. CDR3 amino acids: CATSRDQDTQYF. The CDR3 nucleotides read TGTGCCACCAGCAGAGATCAAGATACGCAGTATTTT.

The chain recombines TRBV6-1 with TRBJ2-5, with TRBD2 matching over 7 bases. Germline values: CDR1 MNHNS, CDR2 SASEGT. The CDR3 consists of 16 residues. The junction had 5 bases not matched to a gene; V was cut back by 0 bases and J by 1 base. Here the CDR3 DNA reads TGTGCCAGCAGTGAAGCGTTTGGGAGGGGCCAAGAGACCCAGTACTTC. It encodes CASSEAFGRGQETQYF.

The rearrangement joins TRBV10-1 to TRBJ1-5; D remains unclear. CDR1 is WNHNN, CDR2 SYGVQD, per germline (reference sequence). V was cut by 0 bases and J by 1 base, with 10 bases left in between. The CDR3 sequence is 16 residues long. DNA for the CDR3: TGCGCCAGCAGTGAGTCAGGGATTATGAGCAATCAGCCCCAGCATTTT. Translating it yields CASSESGIMSNQPQHF.

The rearrangement uses TRBV7-8 and TRBJ1-5, with a tentative D call TRBD1 (6 bases). Deletions cut 5 bases from V and 11 bases from J, with 19 bases between. There are 14 residues in the CDR3. CDR1 and CDR2 (germline): SGHVS, FQNEAQ. The CDR3 sequence is CASSERTAARAQHF. The CDR3 DNA is TGTGCCAGCAGCGAAAGGACAGCTGCAAGGGCCCAGCATTTT.

The chain carries TRBV30 and TRBJ2-7; 7 nucleotides line up with TRBD2. The germline CDR1 and CDR2 sequences are GTSNPN and SVGIG (reference sequence). V lost 1 base, J lost 6 bases, and 6 bases stayed unmatched. CDR3 length equals 13 residues. In DNA, the CDR3 is TGTGCCTGGAGTGCCCCCCGACTAGCCGAGCAGTACTTC. Encoded protein: CAWSAPRLAEQYF.

The V and J genes are TRBV7-2 and TRBJ2-7, with D unclear. The ends were cut back, 3 bases at V and 4 bases at J, with 13 bases in the middle. From germline, CDR1 is SGHTA and CDR2 FQGNSA. This CDR3 has 14 residues. The CDR3 bases are TGTGCCAGCAGCTTTGGAGCGACCGGATACGAGCAGTACTTC. Translating gives CASSFGATGYEQYF. The complete variable domain, with remaining parts taken from reference TRBV7-2 and TRBJ2-7, reads GAGVSQSPSNKVTEKGKDVELRCDPISGHTALYWYRQSLGQGLEFLIYFQGNSAPDKSGLPSDRFSAERTGGSVSTLTIQRTQQEDSAVYLCASSFGATGYEQYFGPGTRLTVT.

Points on this clone: The junction departs from the called germline gene at one end, perhaps through a read error. Other DNA variants within this sample encode the same CDR3. This chain uses TRBV30 with TRBJ1-2; D is possibly TRBD1 (5 bases). The germline V gene encodes CDR1 GTSNPN and CDR2 SVGIG (reference sequence). The CDR3 has 17 residues. The DNA of the CDR3 is TGCGCCTCGTCACTTCTTCTCCACAGGTTTGCTATGAGAGGCTACACCTTC. This gives the protein CASSLLLHRFAMRGYTF.

The V call is TRBV5-1, the J call TRBJ2-2; perhaps TRBD2 as D (5 bases). Trimming took off 0 bases at V and 5 bases at J, with 17 bases between the two ends. CDR3 length equals 17 residues. The germline CDR1 and CDR2 sequences are SGHRS and YFSETQ. CDR3 region: CASSLAGVSPGTGELFF. For the CDR3, the DNA is TGCGCCAGCAGCTTGGCCGGGGTTAGCCCCGGGACCGGGGAGCTGTTTTTT.

The chain joins TRBV19 to TRBJ1-2; no reliable D call. The CDR3 is 15 amino acids. Germline V CDR1 and CDR2: LNHDA, SQIVND (reference sequence). Trimming cost V 5 bases and J 3 bases, with 16 bases left between them. CDR3 nucleotide sequence: TGTGCCAGTAGTGCCCCCCCACAGATCTACTATGGCTACACCTTC. Translated: CASSAPPQIYYGYTF.

J is TRBJ1-1 and V is TRBV4-1; D uncertain. The CDR3 contains 13 residues. V shed 2 bases and J shed 4 bases, with 8 bases lying between them. Germline loops: CDR1 MGHRA, CDR2 YSYEKL. In DNA form, the CDR3 reads TGCGCCAGCAGCCAAATGGGAGGCACTGAAGCTTTCTTT. It specifies CASSQMGGTEAFF.

The rearrangement links TRBV2 to TRBJ2-7; D remains unclear. The CDR3 has 14 residues. The V gene lost 6 bases and the J gene lost 2 bases, with 14 bases spanning the gap. Germline assignment: CDR1 SNHLY and CDR2 FYNNEI. CDR3 DNA sequence: TGTGCCAGCAGAGATTTCAGCACTACCTACGAGCAGTACTTC. It specifies CASRDFSTTYEQYF. Supplemented by reference TRBV2 and TRBJ2-7, the full variable domain reads EPEVTQTPSHQVTQMGQEVILRCVPISNHLYFYWYRQILGQKVEFLVSFYNNEISEKSEIFDDQFSVERPDGSNFTLKIRSTKLEDSAMYFCASRDFSTTYEQYFGPGTRLTVT.

The rearrangement links TRBV11-1 to TRBJ1-3, with D tentatively TRBD1 (5 bases). The V end was cut by 5 bases, the J end by 4 bases, with 12 bases between. CDR3 size: 14 residues. Germline loops: CDR1 SGHAT, CDR2 FQDESV (reference sequence). The CDR3 protein is CASSPGRLGNTIYF. Here the CDR3 DNA reads TGTGCCAGCAGCCCGGGACGGCTCGGAAACACCATATATTTT.